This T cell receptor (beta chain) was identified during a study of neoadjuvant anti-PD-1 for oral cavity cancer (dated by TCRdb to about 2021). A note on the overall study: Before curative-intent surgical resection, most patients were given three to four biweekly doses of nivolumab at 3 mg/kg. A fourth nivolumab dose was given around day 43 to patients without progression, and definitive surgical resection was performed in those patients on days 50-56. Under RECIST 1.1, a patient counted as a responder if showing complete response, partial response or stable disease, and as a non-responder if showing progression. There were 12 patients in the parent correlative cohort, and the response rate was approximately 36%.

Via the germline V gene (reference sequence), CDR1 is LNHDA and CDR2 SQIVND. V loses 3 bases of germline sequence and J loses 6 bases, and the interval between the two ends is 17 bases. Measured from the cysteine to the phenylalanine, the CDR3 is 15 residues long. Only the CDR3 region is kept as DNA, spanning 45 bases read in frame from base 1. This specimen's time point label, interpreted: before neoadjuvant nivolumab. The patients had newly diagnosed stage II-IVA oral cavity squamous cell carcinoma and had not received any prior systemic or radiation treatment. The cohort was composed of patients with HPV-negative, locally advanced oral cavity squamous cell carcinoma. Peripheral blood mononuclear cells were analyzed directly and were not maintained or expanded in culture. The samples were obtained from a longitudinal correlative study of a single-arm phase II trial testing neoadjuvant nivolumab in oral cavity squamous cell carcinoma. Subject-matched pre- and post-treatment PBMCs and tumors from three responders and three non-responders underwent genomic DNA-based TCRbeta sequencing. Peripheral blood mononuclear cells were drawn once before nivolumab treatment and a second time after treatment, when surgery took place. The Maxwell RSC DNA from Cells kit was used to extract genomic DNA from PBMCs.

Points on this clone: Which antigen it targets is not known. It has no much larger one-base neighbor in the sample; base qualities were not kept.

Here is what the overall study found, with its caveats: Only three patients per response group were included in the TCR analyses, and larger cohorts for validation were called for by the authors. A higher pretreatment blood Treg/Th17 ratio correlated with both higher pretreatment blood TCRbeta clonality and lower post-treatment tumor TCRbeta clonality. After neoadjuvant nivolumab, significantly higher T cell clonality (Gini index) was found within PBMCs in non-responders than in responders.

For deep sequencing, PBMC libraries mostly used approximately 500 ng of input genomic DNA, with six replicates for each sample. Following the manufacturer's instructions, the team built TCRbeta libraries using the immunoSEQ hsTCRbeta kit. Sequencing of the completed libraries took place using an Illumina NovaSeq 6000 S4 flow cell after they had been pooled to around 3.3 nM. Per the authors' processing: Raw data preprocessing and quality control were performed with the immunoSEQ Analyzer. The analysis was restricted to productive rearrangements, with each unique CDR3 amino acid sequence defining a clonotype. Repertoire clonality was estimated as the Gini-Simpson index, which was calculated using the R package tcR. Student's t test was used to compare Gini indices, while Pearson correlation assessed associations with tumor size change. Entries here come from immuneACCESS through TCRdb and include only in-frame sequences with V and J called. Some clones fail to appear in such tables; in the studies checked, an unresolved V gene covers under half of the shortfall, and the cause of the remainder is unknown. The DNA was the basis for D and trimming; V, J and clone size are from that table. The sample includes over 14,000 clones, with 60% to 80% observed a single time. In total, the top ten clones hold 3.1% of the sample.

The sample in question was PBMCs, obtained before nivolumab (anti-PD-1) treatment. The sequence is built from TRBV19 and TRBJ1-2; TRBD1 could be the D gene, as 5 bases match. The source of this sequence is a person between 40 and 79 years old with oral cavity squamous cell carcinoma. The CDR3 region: CASSIQQGTLNGYTF. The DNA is TGTGCCAGTAGTATTCAGCAGGGAACGCTGAATGGCTACACCTTC.